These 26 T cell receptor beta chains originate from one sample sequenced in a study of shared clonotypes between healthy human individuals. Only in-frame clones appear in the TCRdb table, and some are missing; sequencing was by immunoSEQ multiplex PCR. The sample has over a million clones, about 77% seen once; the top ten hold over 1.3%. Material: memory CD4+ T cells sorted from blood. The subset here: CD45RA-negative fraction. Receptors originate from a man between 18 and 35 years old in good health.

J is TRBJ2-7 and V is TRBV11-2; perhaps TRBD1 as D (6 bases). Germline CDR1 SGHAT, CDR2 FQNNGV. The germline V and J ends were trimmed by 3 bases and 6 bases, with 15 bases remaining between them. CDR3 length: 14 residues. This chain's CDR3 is CASSLSGAKGEQYF. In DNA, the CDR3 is TGTGCCAGCAGCTTGTCAGGGGCAAAGGGCGAGCAGTACTTC.

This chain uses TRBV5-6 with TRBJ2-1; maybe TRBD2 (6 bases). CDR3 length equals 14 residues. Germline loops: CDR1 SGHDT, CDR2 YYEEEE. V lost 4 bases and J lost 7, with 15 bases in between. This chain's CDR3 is CASSPARSGNEQFF. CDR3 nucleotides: TGTGCCAGCAGCCCGGCGAGGAGCGGGAATGAGCAGTTCTTC.

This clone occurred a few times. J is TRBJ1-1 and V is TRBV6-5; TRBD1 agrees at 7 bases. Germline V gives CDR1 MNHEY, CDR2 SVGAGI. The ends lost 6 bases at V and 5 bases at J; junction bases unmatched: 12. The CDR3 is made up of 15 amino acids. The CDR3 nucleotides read TGTGCCAGCAGGGGGAGGGGGCAGTTTGGAACTGAAGCTTTCTTT. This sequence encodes CASRGRGQFGTEAFF.

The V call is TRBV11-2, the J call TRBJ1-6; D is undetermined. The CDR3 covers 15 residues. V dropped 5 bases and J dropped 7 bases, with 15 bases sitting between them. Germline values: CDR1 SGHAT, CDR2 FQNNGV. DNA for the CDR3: TGTGCCAGCAGCCTTTCGGGGTCGTGGAATTCACCCCTCCACTTT. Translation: CASSLSGSWNSPLHF.

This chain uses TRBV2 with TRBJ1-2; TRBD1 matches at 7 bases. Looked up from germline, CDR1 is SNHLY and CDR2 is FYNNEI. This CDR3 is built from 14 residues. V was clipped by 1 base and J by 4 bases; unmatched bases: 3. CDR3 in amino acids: CASSEEAGGYGYTF. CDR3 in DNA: TGTGCCAGCAGTGAAGAGGCAGGGGGCTATGGCTACACCTTC.

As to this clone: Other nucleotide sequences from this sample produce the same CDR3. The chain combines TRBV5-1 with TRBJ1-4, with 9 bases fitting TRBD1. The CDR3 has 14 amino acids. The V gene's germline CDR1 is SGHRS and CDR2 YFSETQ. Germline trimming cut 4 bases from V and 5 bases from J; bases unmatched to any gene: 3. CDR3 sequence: CASSLGTGNEKLFF. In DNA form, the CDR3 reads TGCGCCAGCAGCCTCGGGACAGGGAATGAAAAACTGTTTTTT.

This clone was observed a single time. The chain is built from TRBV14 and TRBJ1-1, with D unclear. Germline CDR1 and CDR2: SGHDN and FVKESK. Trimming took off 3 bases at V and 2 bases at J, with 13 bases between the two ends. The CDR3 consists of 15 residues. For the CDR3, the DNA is TGTGCCAGCAGCCAGCCTACAGTAATCAACACTGAAGCTTTCTTT. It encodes CASSQPTVINTEAFF.

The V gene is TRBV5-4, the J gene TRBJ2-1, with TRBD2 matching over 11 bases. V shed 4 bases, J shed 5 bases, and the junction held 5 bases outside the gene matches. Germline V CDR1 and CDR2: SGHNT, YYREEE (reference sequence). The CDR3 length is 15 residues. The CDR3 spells CASSRRLAGNNEQFF. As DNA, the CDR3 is TGTGCCAGCAGCAGGAGACTAGCGGGGAACAATGAGCAGTTCTTC.

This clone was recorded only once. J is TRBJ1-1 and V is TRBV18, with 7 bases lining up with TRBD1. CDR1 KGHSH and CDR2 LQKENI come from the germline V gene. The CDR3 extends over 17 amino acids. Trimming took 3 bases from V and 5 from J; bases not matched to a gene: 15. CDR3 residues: CASSPPLSGGRGTEAFF. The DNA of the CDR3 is TGTGCCAGCTCACCGCCCTTATCAGGGGGACGTGGGACTGAAGCTTTCTTT.

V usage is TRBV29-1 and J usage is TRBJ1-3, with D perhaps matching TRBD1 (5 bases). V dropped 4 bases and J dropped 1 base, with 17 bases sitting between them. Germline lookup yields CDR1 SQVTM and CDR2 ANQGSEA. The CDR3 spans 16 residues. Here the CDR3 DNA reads TGCAGCGTTGCGGCTCCGGGGGTGATGTCTGGAAACACCATATATTTT. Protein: CSVAAPGVMSGNTIYF. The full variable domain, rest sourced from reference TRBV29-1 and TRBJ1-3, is SAVISQKPSRDICQRGTSLTIQCQVDSQVTMMFWYRQQPGQSLTLIATANQGSEATYESGFVIDKFPISRPNLTFSTLTVSNMSPEDSSIYLCSVAAPGVMSGNTIYFGEGSWLTVV.

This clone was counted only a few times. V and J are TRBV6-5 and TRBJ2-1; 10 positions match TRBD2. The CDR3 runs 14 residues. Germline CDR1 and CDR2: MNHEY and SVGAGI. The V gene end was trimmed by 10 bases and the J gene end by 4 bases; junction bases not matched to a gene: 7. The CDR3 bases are TGTGCCACCAGCGGGGGGGCCAAGTACAATGAGCAGTTCTTC. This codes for CATSGGAKYNEQFF.

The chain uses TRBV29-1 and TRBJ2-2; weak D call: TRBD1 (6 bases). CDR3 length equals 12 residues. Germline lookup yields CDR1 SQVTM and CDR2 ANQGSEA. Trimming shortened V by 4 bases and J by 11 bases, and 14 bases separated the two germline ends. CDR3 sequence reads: CSVGLDSHELFF. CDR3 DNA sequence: TGCAGCGTTGGTTTGGACAGCCACGAGCTGTTTTTT.

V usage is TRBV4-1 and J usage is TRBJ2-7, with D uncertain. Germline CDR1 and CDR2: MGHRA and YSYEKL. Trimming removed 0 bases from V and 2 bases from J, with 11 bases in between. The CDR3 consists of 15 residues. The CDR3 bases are TGCGCCAGCAGCCAAGAGTTCGGTCCTCCCTACGAGCAGTACTTC. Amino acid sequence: CASSQEFGPPYEQYF.

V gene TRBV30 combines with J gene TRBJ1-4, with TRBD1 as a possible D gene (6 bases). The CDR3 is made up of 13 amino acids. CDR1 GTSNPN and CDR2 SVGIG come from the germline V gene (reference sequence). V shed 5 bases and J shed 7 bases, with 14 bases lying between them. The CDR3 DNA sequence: TGTGCCTGGTCGGGGGGCTGGGGTGAAAAACTGTTTTTT. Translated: CAWSGGWGEKLFF.

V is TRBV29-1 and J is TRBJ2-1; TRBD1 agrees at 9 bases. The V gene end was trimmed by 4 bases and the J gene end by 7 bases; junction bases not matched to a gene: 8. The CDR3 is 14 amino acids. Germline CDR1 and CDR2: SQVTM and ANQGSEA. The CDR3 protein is CSVAPGTGLNEQFF. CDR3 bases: TGCAGCGTTGCCCCCGGGACAGGGCTGAATGAGCAGTTCTTC.

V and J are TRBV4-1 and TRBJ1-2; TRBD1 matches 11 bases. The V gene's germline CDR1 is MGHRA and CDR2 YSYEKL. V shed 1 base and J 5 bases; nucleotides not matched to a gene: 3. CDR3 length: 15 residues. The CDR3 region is CASSQGGQGVYGYTF. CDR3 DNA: TGCGCCAGCAGCCAAGGGGGACAGGGGGTATATGGCTACACCTTC.

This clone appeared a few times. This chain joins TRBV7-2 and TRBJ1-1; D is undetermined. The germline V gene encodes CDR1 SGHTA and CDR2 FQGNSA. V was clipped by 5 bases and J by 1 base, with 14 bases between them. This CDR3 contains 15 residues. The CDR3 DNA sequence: TGTGCCAGCAGCCCCCACTCATTCACGAACACTGAAGCTTTCTTT. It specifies CASSPHSFTNTEAFF.

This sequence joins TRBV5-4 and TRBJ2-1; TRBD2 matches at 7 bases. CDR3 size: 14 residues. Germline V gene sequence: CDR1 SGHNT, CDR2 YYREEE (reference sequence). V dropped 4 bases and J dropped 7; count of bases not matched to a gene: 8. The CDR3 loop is CASSKELARNEQFF. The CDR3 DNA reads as TGTGCCAGCAGCAAAGAACTAGCGAGGAATGAGCAGTTCTTC.

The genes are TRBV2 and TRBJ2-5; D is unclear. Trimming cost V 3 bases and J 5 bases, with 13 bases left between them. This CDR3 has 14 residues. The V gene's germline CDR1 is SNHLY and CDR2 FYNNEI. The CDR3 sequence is CASSDVVRTETQYF. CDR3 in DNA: TGTGCCAGCAGTGACGTCGTCAGGACGGAGACCCAGTACTTC.

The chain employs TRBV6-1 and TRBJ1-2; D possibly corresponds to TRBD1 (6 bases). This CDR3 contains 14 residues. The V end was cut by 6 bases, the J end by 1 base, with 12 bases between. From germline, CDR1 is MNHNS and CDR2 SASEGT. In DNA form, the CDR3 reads TGTGCCAGCAGGCAGACAGGCCTTAACTATGGCTACACCTTC. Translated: CASRQTGLNYGYTF.

The DNA for the CDR3 is TGTGCCAGCAGCTTGGCCCATAACTATGGCTACACCTTC. It codes for CASSLAHNYGYTF. This chain links TRBV5-4 with TRBJ1-2; D call uncertain. CDR3 length: 13 amino acids. V was cut by 0 bases and J by 1 base, with 4 bases left in between. The germline V gene encodes CDR1 SGHNT and CDR2 YYREEE (reference sequence).

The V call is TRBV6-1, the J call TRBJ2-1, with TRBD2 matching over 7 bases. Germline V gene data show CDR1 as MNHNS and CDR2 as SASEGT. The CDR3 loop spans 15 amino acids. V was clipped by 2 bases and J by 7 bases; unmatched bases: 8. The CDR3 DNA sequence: TGTGCCAGCAGTGAACCAGGACTAGTAGTGAATGAGCAGTTCTTC. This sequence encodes CASSEPGLVVNEQFF.

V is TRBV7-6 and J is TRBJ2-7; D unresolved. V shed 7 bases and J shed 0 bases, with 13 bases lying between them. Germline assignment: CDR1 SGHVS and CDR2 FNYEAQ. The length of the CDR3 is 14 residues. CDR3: CASTKAWDSYEQYF. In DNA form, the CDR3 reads TGTGCCAGCACCAAGGCGTGGGACTCCTACGAGCAGTACTTC.

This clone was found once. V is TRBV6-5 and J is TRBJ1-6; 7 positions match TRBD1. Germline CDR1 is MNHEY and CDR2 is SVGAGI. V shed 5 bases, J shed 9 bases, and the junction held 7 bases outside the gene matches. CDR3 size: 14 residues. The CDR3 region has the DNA TGTGCCAGCAGTCCCGAACAGGGGACTTCACCCCTCCACTTT. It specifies CASSPEQGTSPLHF.

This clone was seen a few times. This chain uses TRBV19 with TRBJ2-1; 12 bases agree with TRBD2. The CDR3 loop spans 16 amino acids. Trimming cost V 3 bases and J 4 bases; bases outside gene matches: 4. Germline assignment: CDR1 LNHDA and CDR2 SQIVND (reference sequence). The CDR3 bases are TGTGCCAGTAGTATCCTCACTAGCGGGGGGTACAATGAGCAGTTCTTC. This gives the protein CASSILTSGGYNEQFF.

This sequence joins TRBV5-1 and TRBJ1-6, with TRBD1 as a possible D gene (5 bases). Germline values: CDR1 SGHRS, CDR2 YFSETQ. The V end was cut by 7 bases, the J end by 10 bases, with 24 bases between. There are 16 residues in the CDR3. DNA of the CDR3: TGCGCCAGCTCTCCCGCGGGGCTCTCTTCTGCGTCACCCCTCCACTTT. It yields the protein CASSPAGLSSASPLHF.